This T cell receptor (beta chain) was captured by sequencing in a study of T cells after yellow fever vaccination. Study as a whole: For low cell numbers, libraries were made with SMART-Seq v4 Ultra Low Input.

TCRdb called the 5' RACE reads again in MiXCR, with one record for every CDR3 protein. The data contain 250,000 or so distinct CDR3 sequences, approximately 6.7% of them singletons. This clonotype was seen only a few times. As yet, its antigen is unknown. Study conclusions and caveats: Relatively few clonotypes were ones that appeared in both CD4 and CD8 compartments.

The CDR3 runs 15 residues. V gave up 0 bases and J gave up 3 bases, with 12 bases separating them. CDR1 SGHRS and CDR2 YFSETQ come from the germline V gene. The sample consisted of CD4+ T cells sorted from PBMCs, taken on the day of the yellow fever booster vaccination. The source is a man aged 25 to 45 who received the YFV17D yellow fever vaccine. This chain links TRBV5-1 with TRBJ1-1; weak D call: TRBD1 (6 bases). Written as DNA, the CDR3 is TGCGCCAGCAGCTTGGCCAGGGGTTGGGACACTGAAGCTTTCTTT. It encodes CASSLARGWDTEAFF.